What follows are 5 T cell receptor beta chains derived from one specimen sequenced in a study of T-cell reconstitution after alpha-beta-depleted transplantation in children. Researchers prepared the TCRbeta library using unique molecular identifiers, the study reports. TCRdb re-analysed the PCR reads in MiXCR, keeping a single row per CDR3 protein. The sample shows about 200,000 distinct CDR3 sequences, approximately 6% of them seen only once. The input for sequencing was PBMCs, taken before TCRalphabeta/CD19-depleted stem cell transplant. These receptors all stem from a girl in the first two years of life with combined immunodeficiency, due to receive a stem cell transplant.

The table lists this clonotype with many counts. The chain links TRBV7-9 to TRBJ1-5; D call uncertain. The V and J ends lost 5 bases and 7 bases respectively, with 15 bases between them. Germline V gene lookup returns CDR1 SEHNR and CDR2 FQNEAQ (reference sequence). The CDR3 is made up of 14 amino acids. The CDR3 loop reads CASSPSGFGQPQHF. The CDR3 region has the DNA TGTGCCAGCAGCCCCTCCGGATTTGGGCAGCCCCAGCATTTT.

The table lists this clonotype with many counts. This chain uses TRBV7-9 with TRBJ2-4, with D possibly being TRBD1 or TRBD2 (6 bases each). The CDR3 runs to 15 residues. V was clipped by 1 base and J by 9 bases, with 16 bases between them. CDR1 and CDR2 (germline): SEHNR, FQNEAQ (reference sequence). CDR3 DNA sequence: TGTGCCAGCAGCTTAGTGGAAGTAAAGGGGGGCATTCAGTACTTC. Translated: CASSLVEVKGGIQYF.

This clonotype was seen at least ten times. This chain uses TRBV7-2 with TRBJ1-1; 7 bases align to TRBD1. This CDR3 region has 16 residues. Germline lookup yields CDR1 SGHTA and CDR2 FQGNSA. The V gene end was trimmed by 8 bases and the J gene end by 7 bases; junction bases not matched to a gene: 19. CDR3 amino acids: CASVLLSTGVGGEAFF. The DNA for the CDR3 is TGTGCCAGCGTCCTTCTTTCAACAGGGGTAGGGGGTGAAGCTTTCTTT.

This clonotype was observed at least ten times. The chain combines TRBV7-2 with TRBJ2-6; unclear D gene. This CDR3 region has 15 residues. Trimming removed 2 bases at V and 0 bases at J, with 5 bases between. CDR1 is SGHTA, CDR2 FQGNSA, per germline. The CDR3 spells CASSLFLSGANVLTF. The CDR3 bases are TGTGCCAGCAGCTTATTTCTCTCTGGGGCCAACGTCCTGACTTTC.

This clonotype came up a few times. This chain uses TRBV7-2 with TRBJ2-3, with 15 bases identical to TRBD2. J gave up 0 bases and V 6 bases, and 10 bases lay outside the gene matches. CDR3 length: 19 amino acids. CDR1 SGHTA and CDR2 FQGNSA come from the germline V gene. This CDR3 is CASRPGGTSGGSSTDTQYF. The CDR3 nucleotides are TGTGCCAGCAGGCCCGGGGGGACTAGCGGGGGGTCTAGCACAGATACGCAGTATTTT.